These 30 T cell receptor beta chains share one sample of origin, sequenced in a study of cytomegalovirus exposure and HLA in healthy donors. Primers included in the PCR were 60 Vbeta and 13 Jbeta primers. TCRdb's copy holds only in-frame clones and misses some; the assay was immunoSEQ multiplex PCR. The sample contains approximately 35,000 clones, about two thirds of which appear only once. Sequenced material: PBMCs. Receptor source: a man aged 40-55 years in good health and CMV-seropositive.

The J gene is TRBJ2-5, the V gene TRBV7-2; D is unclear. This CDR3 region has 12 residues. CDR1 SGHTA and CDR2 FQGNSA come from the germline V gene. Trimming removed 7 bases at V and 3 bases at J, with 9 bases between. CDR3 bases: TGTGCCAGCACCCCCCACAAAGAGACCCAGTACTTC. The encoded protein is CASTPHKETQYF.

The sample holds a few counts of this clone. This chain links TRBV13 with TRBJ2-2; 11 bases match TRBD2. V lost 4 bases and J lost 5; bases outside the gene matches: 6. Germline V gene sequence: CDR1 PRHDT, CDR2 FYEKMQ (reference sequence). The CDR3 sequence is 16 residues long. CDR3 bases: TGTGCCAGCAGCTCGGGGACTAGCGGACCAACCGGGGAGCTGTTTTTT. Its protein product is CASSSGTSGPTGELFF.

The chain has TRBV30 and TRBJ2-5; D may be TRBD1 (6 bases). The DNA end is a closer match to TRBJ2-7, so the J assignment may be wrong. The CDR3 consists of 12 residues. The germline CDR1 and CDR2 sequences are GTSNPN and SVGIG (reference sequence). The CDR3 DNA is TGTGCCTGGAGCCCGGACAGCTACGAGCAGTACTTC. This sequence encodes CAWSPDSYEQYF.

This chain joins TRBV28 and TRBJ2-6; 8 nucleotides line up with TRBD2. The CDR3 contains 16 residues. V was clipped by 5 bases and J by 2 bases; unmatched bases: 5. CDR1 and CDR2 from the germline V gene are MDHEN and SYDVKM. CDR3 amino acids: CASSPRGAPGANVLTF. The CDR3 coding sequence is TGTGCCAGCAGTCCGCGGGGGGCCCCTGGGGCCAACGTCCTGACTTTC.

V usage is TRBV5-4 and J usage is TRBJ2-5; 12 positions agree with TRBD2. The CDR3 has 16 residues. With V trimmed by 3 bases and J by 1 base, 4 bases remained unmatched. Germline V gene data show CDR1 as SGHNT and CDR2 as YYREEE (reference sequence). CDR3 in DNA: TGTGCCAGCAGCTCTCGACTAGCGGGGGTCCAAGAGACCCAGTACTTC. Amino acids: CASSSRLAGVQETQYF.

The V gene is TRBV25-1, the J gene TRBJ2-3, with 9 positions matching TRBD1. The V segment lost 1 base and the J segment 1 base; nucleotides outside the gene matches: 3. The CDR3 is made up of 16 amino acids. Germline V gene data show CDR1 as MGHDK and CDR2 as SYGVNS. The CDR3 protein is CASSESQGAGTDTQYF. In DNA, the CDR3 is TGTGCCAGCAGTGAATCACAGGGGGCAGGCACAGATACGCAGTATTTT. The full variable domain, its missing parts supplied by reference TRBV25-1 and TRBJ2-3, is EADIYQTPRYLVIGTGKKITLECSQTMGHDKMYWYQQDPGMELHLIHYSYGVNSTEKGDLSSESTVSRIRTEHFPLTLESARPSHTSQYLCASSESQGAGTDTQYFGPGTRLTVL.

The sample holds a few counts of this clone. The CDR3: CASSIDQLGGQGKFF. In nucleotides, the CDR3 is TGTGCCAGTAGTATAGATCAATTGGGAGGACAGGGGAAGTTCTTC. The V call is TRBV19, the J call TRBJ2-1; 9 bases fit TRBD1. CDR3 length equals 15 residues. Trimming cost V 0 bases and J 14 bases; bases outside gene matches: 11. Germline-derived CDR1 and CDR2 are LNHDA and SQIVND (reference sequence).

The V and J genes are TRBV7-9 and TRBJ2-3, with no clear D. V lost 3 bases to trimming and J lost 3 bases, with 4 bases between them. There are 12 residues in the CDR3. Looked up from germline, CDR1 is SEHNR and CDR2 is FQNEAQ (reference sequence). The CDR3 region is CASSFVTDTQYF. CDR3 nucleotide sequence: TGTGCCAGCAGCTTCGTAACAGATACGCAGTATTTT.

The CDR3 DNA is TGTGCCAGCAGTGAAGTAAGCGGGGGGGCCTACGAGCAGTACTTC. It specifies CASSEVSGGAYEQYF. The rearrangement uses TRBV2 and TRBJ2-7; 10 bases match TRBD2. There are 15 residues in the CDR3. CDR1 is SNHLY and CDR2 is FYNNEI in the germline V gene. With 1 base clipped from V and 2 bases from J, the junction kept 2 bases outside the gene matches.

The chain carries TRBV9 and TRBJ2-7; D may be TRBD2 (8 bases). The germline V gene has CDR1 SGDLS and CDR2 YYNGEE. V lost 0 bases and J lost 0, with 22 bases in between. This CDR3 is built from 19 residues. CDR3 residues: CASSVATGGSDRSSYEQYF. DNA for the CDR3: TGTGCCAGCAGCGTAGCTACGGGAGGGTCGGACAGGAGCTCCTACGAGCAGTACTTC.

The chain links TRBV19 to TRBJ1-1, with 9 bases matching TRBD1. From germline, CDR1 is LNHDA and CDR2 SQIVND (reference sequence). V shed 6 bases and J 1 base; nucleotides not matched to a gene: 6. The CDR3 length is 15 residues. The CDR3 loop is CASRLTGGGNTEAFF. CDR3 sequence (DNA): TGTGCCAGTAGGCTGACAGGGGGGGGGAACACTGAAGCTTTCTTT.

The chain carries TRBV2 and TRBJ2-7, with TRBD1 identical over 9 bases. The CDR3 runs 14 residues. With 6 bases clipped from V and 4 bases from J, the junction kept 7 bases outside the gene matches. The V gene's germline CDR1 is SNHLY and CDR2 FYNNEI. The CDR3: CASRGGTGRYEQYF. The DNA for the CDR3 is TGTGCCAGCAGGGGGGGGACAGGGCGGTACGAGCAGTACTTC.

This chain connects TRBV5-4 to TRBJ2-2; 12 nucleotides align to TRBD2. Unmatched junction bases numbered 10, after V lost 3 bases and J lost 1 base. The germline V gene has CDR1 SGHNT and CDR2 YYREEE (reference sequence). The CDR3 has 19 residues. CDR3: CASSSRGLAGGQNTGELFF. In DNA form, the CDR3 reads TGTGCCAGCAGCTCCCGGGGTCTAGCGGGGGGGCAGAACACCGGGGAGCTGTTTTTT.

The CDR3 nucleotides are TGTGCCAGCAGCCGAGGACAGGAGAAGACTAACTATGGCTACACCTTC. It encodes CASSRGQEKTNYGYTF. The chain links TRBV4-2 to TRBJ1-2; 7 bases match TRBD1. The V and J ends lost 4 bases and 0 bases, in that order; junction bases with no gene match: 8. Germline CDR1 LGHNA, CDR2 YNFKEQ. The CDR3 runs 16 residues.

V is TRBV10-3 and J is TRBJ2-3; 7 bases match TRBD2. The ends lost 8 bases at V and 0 bases at J; junction bases unmatched: 5. CDR3 size: 14 residues. The germline gives CDR1 ENHRY, CDR2 SYGVKD. CDR3 sequence (DNA): TGTGCCATCGGGGAGGGAGCGAGCACAGATACGCAGTATTTT. Amino acid sequence: CAIGEGASTDTQYF.

CDR3 sequence reads: CSVAGQGANLNTEAFF. The CDR3 DNA follows: TGCAGCGTTGCTGGACAGGGGGCGAATCTGAACACTGAAGCTTTCTTT. The gene calls are TRBV29-1 and TRBJ1-1, with 11 bases aligning to TRBD1. CDR1 SQVTM and CDR2 ANQGSEA come from the germline V gene. With 4 bases clipped from V and 0 bases from J, the junction kept 7 bases outside the gene matches. The CDR3 runs 16 residues. The full variable domain, in which reference TRBV29-1 and TRBJ1-1 provide the parts outside the CDR3, is SAVISQKPSRDICQRGTSLTIQCQVDSQVTMMFWYRQQPGQSLTLIATANQGSEATYESGFVIDKFPISRPNLTFSTLTVSNMSPEDSSIYLCSVAGQGANLNTEAFFGQGTRLTVV.

DNA of the CDR3: TGTGCCAGCAGGGGTCCCGGGACAGGGGTTGGTGAGCAGTTCTTC. Encoded protein: CASRGPGTGVGEQFF. The chain has TRBV27 and TRBJ2-1; TRBD1 agrees at 10 bases. With V trimmed by 6 bases and J by 9 bases, 11 bases remained unmatched. The CDR3 is 15 amino acids. The germline V gene encodes CDR1 MNHEY and CDR2 SMNVEV (reference sequence).

This clone was recorded a few times. This chain connects TRBV27 to TRBJ1-6; D might be TRBD1 (6 bases). This CDR3 has 19 residues. Germline V gene lookup returns CDR1 MNHEY and CDR2 SMNVEV (reference sequence). V shed 2 bases and J shed 0 bases, with 17 bases lying between them. The CDR3 here is CASSLGLGQSFSYNSPLHF. Written as DNA, the CDR3 is TGTGCCAGCAGTTTAGGTCTCGGACAGAGCTTCTCCTATAATTCACCCCTCCACTTT.

The chain employs TRBV6-1 and TRBJ2-7; D may be TRBD1 (6 bases). Between the trimmed V and J ends, which lost 6 bases and 3 bases, there was a span of 15 bases. Germline V lookup: CDR1 MNHNS, CDR2 SASEGT. The CDR3 is 14 amino acids. CDR3 coding DNA: TGTGCCAGCAGCGGGACACCACTCGGCTACGAGCAGTACTTC. It specifies CASSGTPLGYEQYF.

The chain joins TRBV7-2 to TRBJ1-4; 7 nucleotides line up with TRBD1. CDR1 is SGHTA and CDR2 is FQGNSA in the germline V gene. Trimming took 5 bases from V and 8 from J; bases not matched to a gene: 8. The CDR3 spans 14 residues. Here the CDR3 reads CASSPDRVNEKLFF. CDR3 coding DNA: TGTGCCAGCAGCCCCGACAGGGTAAACGAAAAACTGTTTTTT.

The V call is TRBV19, the J call TRBJ1-5; 7 bases are shared with TRBD1. The V gene end was trimmed by 10 bases and the J gene end by 1 base; junction bases not matched to a gene: 7. The CDR3 length is 14 residues. Germline CDR1 and CDR2: LNHDA and SQIVND (reference sequence). The CDR3 nucleotides are TGTGCCATATCACAGGGGTACAGCAATCAGCCCCAGCATTTT. Translating it yields CAISQGYSNQPQHF.

The V and J genes are TRBV6-6 and TRBJ2-1; a weak D match, TRBD1 (5 bases). The CDR3 length is 16 residues. The V gene lost 7 bases and the J gene lost 0 bases, with 16 bases spanning the gap. The germline gives CDR1 MNHNY, CDR2 SVGAGI (reference sequence). In DNA, the CDR3 is TGTGCCAGCACCGAAAAGGGGCCCAGCTCCTACAATGAGCAGTTCTTC. The encoded protein is CASTEKGPSSYNEQFF.

In its sample, this clone was seen a few times. The rearrangement links TRBV5-8 to TRBJ1-4, with 7 bases lining up with TRBD1. The germline CDR1 and CDR2 sequences are SGHTS and YDEGEE. The CDR3 contains 15 residues. The V and J ends lost 6 bases and 4 bases, in that order; junction bases with no gene match: 9. The CDR3 spells CASNLQGRFNEKLFF. CDR3 coding DNA: TGTGCCAGCAACTTACAGGGGCGGTTTAATGAAAAACTGTTTTTT.

The chain employs TRBV11-3 and TRBJ2-1, with 9 bases identical to TRBD2. Per germline, CDR1 SGHNT and CDR2 YENEEA. V was clipped by 3 bases and J by 9 bases; unmatched bases: 12. This CDR3 has 16 amino acids. The CDR3 DNA is TGTGCCAGCAGCTTCCTTGCGGGGGGGCCAGTGGGTGAGCAGTTCTTC. Its protein product is CASSFLAGGPVGEQFF.

This clone was counted a few times. The rearrangement joins TRBV11-1 to TRBJ1-2; 7 nucleotides agree with TRBD1. The CDR3 loop spans 15 amino acids. Germline-derived CDR1 and CDR2 are SGHAT and FQDESV (reference sequence). Trimming at V came to 1 base and at J to 4 bases, leaving 6 bases not matched to a gene. The CDR3 DNA follows: TGTGCCAGCAGCTTAGGAGGGGGCGCCCGCTATGGCTACACCTTC. Translating it yields CASSLGGGARYGYTF.

This chain links TRBV6-6 with TRBJ2-7; 9 nucleotides align to TRBD2. Trimming took 6 bases from V and 3 from J; bases not matched to a gene: 6. The CDR3 has 14 residues. The germline V gene has CDR1 MNHNY and CDR2 SVGAGI (reference sequence). The chain's CDR3 is CASSSTSGNYEQYF. DNA of the CDR3: TGTGCCAGCAGCTCGACTAGCGGAAACTACGAGCAGTACTTC.

The chain couples TRBV5-5 to TRBJ2-7, with a possible D match to TRBD2 (5 bases). Looked up from germline, CDR1 is SGHKS and CDR2 is YYEKEE (reference sequence). The CDR3 runs 15 residues. Trimming pared 6 bases from V and 2 bases from J, leaving 18 bases between. CDR3 DNA: TGTGCCAGCAAGGTGTCAGGAGGCTCAACCTACGAGCAGTACTTC. Its translation: CASKVSGGSTYEQYF.

The chain is built from TRBV7-3 and TRBJ2-7; TRBD1 matches 11 bases. This CDR3 spans 16 amino acids. With 0 bases clipped from V and 0 bases from J, the junction kept 1 base outside the gene matches. From germline, CDR1 is SGHTA and CDR2 FQGTGA. The CDR3 coding sequence is TGTGCCAGCAGCTTAACTGGGACAGGGGGCTCCTACGAGCAGTACTTC. It codes for CASSLTGTGGSYEQYF.

The chain is built from TRBV19 and TRBJ1-6; 7 nucleotides match TRBD1. There are 14 residues in the CDR3. Germline V lookup: CDR1 LNHDA, CDR2 SQIVND (reference sequence). V lost 4 bases, J lost 8 bases, and 5 bases stayed unmatched. The CDR3: CASSKDRWDSPLHF. In nucleotides, the CDR3 is TGTGCCAGTAGTAAGGACAGGTGGGATTCACCCCTCCACTTT.

This chain joins TRBV14 and TRBJ2-3; no reliable D call. CDR1 and CDR2 (germline): SGHDN, FVKESK. The CDR3 has 15 residues. The V and J ends lost 5 bases and 0 bases respectively, with 12 bases between them. The CDR3 bases are TGTGCCAGCAGCGCACAGCTTACTAGCACAGATACGCAGTATTTT. It is translated as CASSAQLTSTDTQYF.